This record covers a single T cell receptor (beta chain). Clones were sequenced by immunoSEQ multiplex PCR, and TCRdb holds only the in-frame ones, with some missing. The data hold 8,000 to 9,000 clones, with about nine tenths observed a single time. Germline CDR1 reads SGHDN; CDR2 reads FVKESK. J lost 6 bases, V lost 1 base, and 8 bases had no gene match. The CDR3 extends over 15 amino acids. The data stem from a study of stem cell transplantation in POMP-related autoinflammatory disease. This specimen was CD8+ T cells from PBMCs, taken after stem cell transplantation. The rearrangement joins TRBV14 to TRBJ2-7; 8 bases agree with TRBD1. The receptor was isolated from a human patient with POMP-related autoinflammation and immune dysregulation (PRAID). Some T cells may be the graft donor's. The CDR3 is CASSQGRGHFCEQYV. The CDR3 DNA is TGTGCCAGCAGCCAAGGCAGGGGGCATTTTTGCGAGCAGTACGTC.